These T cell receptor beta chains were read from a single sample in a study of CD8 T cells in Susac syndrome. TCRdb reprocessed the immunoSEQ multiplex PCR reads via MiXCR and lists one record per CDR3 protein. The table includes over 150,000 distinct CDR3 sequences, about 94% detected once. Sequencing was performed on CD4+ T cells from PBMCs. These receptors all stem from a human donor with Susac syndrome. The CDR3 runs from the conserved cysteine through the conserved F or W. The D gene is left open where the match is weak. Only part of the rows carry a size: once, few, many, or a class if the clone is expanded.

TRBJ1-1,TRBD1,-,TRBV28,TGTGCCAGCAGTTCGACAGGGCTAATGAACACTGAAGCTTTCTTT,CASSSTGLMNTEAFF
TRBJ1-2,-,few,TRBV15,TGTGCCACCAGGCCTAAGGCCGCCCCCTATGGCTACACCTTC,CATRPKAAPYGYTF
TRBJ2-7,TRBD2,-,TRBV20-1,TGCAGTGCCAGGGCTAGCGGAACCTACGAGCAGTACTTC,CSARASGTYEQYF
TRBJ1-5,-,-,TRBV20-1,TGCAGTGCTAGAGGGGAGTCCCGAGACGATCAGCCCCAGCATTTT,CSARGESRDDQPQHF
TRBJ2-2,-,-,TRBV12-3/TRBV12-4,TGTGCCAGCAGCACTCGACTGGGGGCACGAACCGGGGAGCTGTTTTTT,CASSTRLGARTGELFF
TRBJ1-6,TRBD1,-,TRBV7-3,TGTGCCAGCAGCCTACGACAGGGAGCACCCCTCCACTTT,CASSLRQGAPLHF
TRBJ1-2,TRBD1,-,TRBV30,TGTGCCTGGAGTCCCGACAGGGGGCCTAACTATGGCTACACCTTC,CAWSPDRGPNYGYTF
TRBJ2-5,-,-,TRBV5-6,TGTGCCAGCAGCTTGGCTGGCAGGGTGGAGACCCAGTACTTC,CASSLAGRVETQYF
TRBJ2-1,-,-,TRBV28,TGTGCCACGGTTAGCTCCTACAATGAGCAGTTCTTC,CATVSSYNEQFF
TRBJ2-3,TRBD2,-,TRBV20-1,TGCAGTGCCCAGTTAGGGACTAGCGGCACAGATACGCAGTATTTT,CSAQLGTSGTDTQYF
TRBJ1-1,-,-,TRBV29-1,TGCAGCGTTAAGGCGGGGGGGAACACTGAAGCTTTCTTT,CSVKAGGNTEAFF
TRBJ2-7,TRBD2,-,TRBV7-2,TGTGCCAGCAGCTTTGGGGGGGGTACACCCTACGAGCAGTACTTC,CASSFGGGTPYEQYF
TRBJ1-1,-,-,TRBV4-2,TGTGCCAGCAGCCAAGCCGGGCGGACTGAAGCTTTCTTT,CASSQAGRTEAFF
TRBJ2-7,-,once,TRBV20-1,TGCAGTGCTCGCCAAGAGGGGGAGCAGTACTTC,CSARQEGEQYF
TRBJ1-1,-,-,TRBV28,TGTGCCAGCAGTTTGTCCCTTATCAGTGAAGCTTTCTTT,CASSLSLISEAFF
TRBJ2-3,-,-,TRBV14,TGTGCCAGCAGCCAGATCGGTTATAGCACAGATACGCAGTATTTT,CASSQIGYSTDTQYF
TRBJ1-2,-,-,TRBV5-4,TGTGCCAGCAGCTTGGAACCGAGCAACTATGGCTACACCTTC,CASSLEPSNYGYTF
TRBJ2-1,TRBD2,-,TRBV19,TGTGCCAGTACGGGGACTAGCGGGTATGAGCAGTTCTTC,CASTGTSGYEQFF
TRBJ1-2,-,once,TRBV4-3,TGCGCCAGCAGCCAAGATACGGAACCCGGCTATGGCTACACCTTC,CASSQDTEPGYGYTF
TRBJ2-2,-,-,TRBV27,TGTGCCAGCAGTTTCTCTGTCGGGGAGCTGTTTTTT,CASSFSVGELFF
TRBJ2-1,TRBD2,once,TRBV10-2,TGCGCCAGCAGTGACGCGGCTAGCGGGGTGGAGTACAATGAGCAGTTCTTC,CASSDAASGVEYNEQFF
TRBJ1-1,-,-,TRBV7-8,TGTGCCAGCAGCTTATCCGCCGCGGGCGAAGCTTTCTTT,CASSLSAAGEAFF
TRBJ1-2,-,-,TRBV7-9,TGTGCCAGCAGCTTAATGGGCGGGAATGGCTACACCTTC,CASSLMGGNGYTF
TRBJ1-5,-,-,TRBV6-2/TRBV6-3,TGTGCCAGCAGACCGACAGCCCGCAATCAGCCCCAGCATTTT,CASRPTARNQPQHF
TRBJ2-2,-,-,TRBV7-8,TGTGCCAGCAGCTTAGCTTATCAGGGGTACACCGGGGAGCTGTTTTTT,CASSLAYQGYTGELFF
TRBJ1-1,-,few,TRBV18,TGTGCCAGCTCACAGGGCGCGGGCACTGAAGCTTTCTTT,CASSQGAGTEAFF
TRBJ2-2,-,-,TRBV5-1,TGCGCCAGCAGCTTGGCCACAGACAACACCGGGGAGCTGTTTTTT,CASSLATDNTGELFF
TRBJ2-5,TRBD2,-,TRBV4-2,TGTGCCAGCAGCCAAGGGACGAGCGGGGGACTGCAAGAGACCCAGTACTTC,CASSQGTSGGLQETQYF
TRBJ2-5,TRBD1,-,TRBV28,TGTGCCAGCAGTCAAACAGGGGATGCGGAGACCCAGTACTTC,CASSQTGDAETQYF